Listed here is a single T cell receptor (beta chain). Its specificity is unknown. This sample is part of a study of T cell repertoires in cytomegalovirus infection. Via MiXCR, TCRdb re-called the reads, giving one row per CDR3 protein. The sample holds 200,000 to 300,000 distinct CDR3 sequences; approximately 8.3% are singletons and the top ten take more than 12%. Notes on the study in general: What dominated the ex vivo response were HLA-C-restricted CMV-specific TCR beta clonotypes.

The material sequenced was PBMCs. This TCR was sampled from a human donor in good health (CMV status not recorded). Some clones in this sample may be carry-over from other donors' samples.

The CDR3 DNA reads as TGCGCCAGCAGTCAATCGGGCCAGGGACAGGAGAACACTGAAGCTTTCTTT. This translates into CASSQSGQGQENTEAFF. V and J are TRBV23-1 and TRBJ1-1, with TRBD1 matching 8 bases. TRBV23-1 is noted as an ORF with a role that remains uncertain. J lost 1 base, V lost 0 bases, and 7 bases had no gene match. The CDR3 loop spans 17 amino acids.